This T cell receptor (beta chain) was captured in a study of T cells in Graves' hyperthyroidism and ophthalmopathy (dated by TCRdb to the late 2010s). Study-wide context: Peripheral blood was collected at initial diagnosis, before any treatment. A discovery cohort of around 100 patients, about 40 with Graves' ophthalmopathy and roughly 59 with stable Graves' hyperthyroidism, was used to find distinguishing TCR V-J signatures. Whether ophthalmopathy could be predicted prospectively was tested in an independent validation cohort made up of 18 hyperthyroidism patients plus 17 patients who later progressed to ophthalmopathy. The 75 to 100 discovery patients were divided at random into training and test sets in a 7:3 ratio. In addition, the study compared T-cell repertoires in thyroid tissue and in blood from several Graves' hyperthyroidism patients. Following sampling, methimazole starting at 30 mg daily was given to hyperthyroidism patients, and high-dose intravenous methylprednisolone was given to ophthalmopathy patients. The paper describes TCR Vbeta CDR3 sequencing of 140 or so peripheral blood samples, made up of 43 ophthalmopathy patients, some 80 hyperthyroidism patients and 17 progressor patients. What the study reported, not specific to this receptor: No statistical method was used to fix the sample size in advance, and group allocation was not hidden from the investigators. Most expanded thyroid clonotypes (frequency above 0.001) were also found in blood, which suggests that blood repertoires may mirror thyroid immune responses. In validation, the model predicted progression to ophthalmopathy with approximately 71% sensitivity and roughly 72% specificity, a median of approximately 6.5 months before onset. Ophthalmopathy was separated from stable hyperthyroidism by a 13 V-J signature model, with around 88% sensitivity and roughly 84% specificity obtained in cross-validation and 80%/75% obtained in testing.

In the ophthalmopathy patients, disease was moderately to severely active, with a Clinical Activity Score of 3 or more, a NOSPECS grade of 4 or more, and a duration of less than 3 months. Any patient with an uncontrolled infection, another autoimmune disease, pregnancy or lactation was excluded. Diagnoses were based on clinical symptoms, serum thyroxine and TRAb, thyroid ultrasound and orbital computed tomography. PBMCs were separated from roughly 9.3 ml of fresh peripheral blood using Ficoll-Paque density gradient centrifugation. Trizol reagent was used to extract total RNA, and RNA quality was then checked on an Agilent 2100 Bioanalyzer. TCR beta CDR3 regions were amplified from RNA transcripts. A first-round RT-PCR of the TCR CDR3 used the HTBI primer set with the Qiagen OneStep RT-PCR kit. Libraries were constructed in a second round of multiplex PCR, after which size selection and purification were carried out. Libraries were sequenced paired-end with 100 bp reads on an Illumina HiSeq2000. From the authors' description of their analysis: SOAPnuke was used to process the raw data, throwing out any read that contained adapters or uncalled bases, had a mean Phred below 15, or lacked an exact constant-primer or identifier match. COPE v1.2.5 was used to merge the high-quality paired reads, and each unique nucleotide sequence was defined as a clonotype. Clonotypes were aligned to IMGT TRBV, TRBD and TRBJ reference segments using MiTCR v1.1. Only V-J combinations with frequency above 0.0001, covering 99% to 99.2% of repertoires, were analysed. A TCS score was defined as the ratio of F50 (clonal expansion) to E x V (chaos), with BLOSUM62-based TCRdist applied between CDR3 peptides within each V-J. Welch's t-statistics and random forest reduced fewer than 600 V-J features to 10 to 15, which were used in a naive Bayes classifier (R e1071). TCRdb reprocessing: public reads trimmed at Q25 with fastp, clones called with MiXCR, in-frame beta chains kept. Each record represents a unique CDR3 protein, reported with the most common genes and DNA among its rows. None of the V and J calls come from the authors' own analysis; TCRdb made them. Across this sample there are 360,000 or so distinct CDR3 sequences, with around 15% seen only once. Around 20% of the sample comes from the top ten.

The germline V gene encodes CDR1 MNHNS and CDR2 SASEGT. Reading from cysteine to phenylalanine, the CDR3 counts 19 amino acids. The DNA shown is the 57-base CDR3, in frame from base 1. Turning to this clonotype: The clone's antigen remains unknown. Relative to the germline gene, one junction end is altered; a read error may explain this.

Source material: blood. This sequence originates from a woman aged 60-75 years with Graves' ophthalmopathy. This sequence uses TRBV6-1 and TRBJ1-5; 10 nucleotides in the junction match TRBD1. The DNA sequence reads TGTGCCGGCAGTGGCCTCCGGGACAGGGGTCCAAGGGTCAATCAGCCCCAGCATTTT. This encodes CAGSGLRDRGPRVNQPQHF.